These T cell receptor beta chains were read from a single sample in a study of cytomegalovirus exposure and HLA in healthy donors. The protocol was immunoSEQ multiplex PCR, while the TCRdb copy is restricted to in-frame clones and leaves out a portion. This sample has around 130,000 clones, with 79% found just once. The sample taken for sequencing was PBMCs. The receptors were gathered from a man aged 18 to 30 in good health and CMV-seronegative. Both conserved end residues are part of each CDR3. The order of the fields is clone size, D gene, V gene, J gene, CDR3 length, CDR3 protein, CDR3 DNA. D genes are given only for firm matches. A row's size may be missing; if present it is once, few, many or a size class.

-,-,TRBV4-1,TRBJ1-5,15,CASSQDHGEHQPQHF,TGCGCCAGCAGCCAAGATCACGGGGAGCATCAGCCCCAGCATTTT
few,-,TRBV5-1,TRBJ2-1,11,CASSFGDEQFF,TGCGCCAGCAGCTTTGGAGATGAGCAGTTCTTC
-,-,TRBV14,TRBJ2-3,16,CASSQDQSGLTDTQYF,TGTGCCAGCAGCCAAGATCAATCAGGGCTCACAGATACGCAGTATTTT
few,TRBD1,TRBV30,TRBJ1-1,13,CAWSRTGGTEAFF,TGTGCCTGGAGCAGGACAGGGGGCACTGAAGCTTTCTTT
-,-,TRBV4-1,TRBJ2-3,13,CASSRLLAERQYF,TGCGCCAGCAGCCGTTTGTTAGCGGAGAGGCAGTATTTT
-,TRBD1,TRBV5-1,TRBJ1-3,14,CASSLGDRADTIYF,TGCGCCAGCAGCTTGGGGGACAGGGCGGACACCATATATTTT
-,TRBD2,TRBV30,TRBJ2-1,13,CAWSVQLAVGQFF,TGTGCCTGGAGTGTACAACTAGCGGTGGGGCAGTTCTTC
-,-,TRBV10-3,TRBJ2-5,15,CAISVPLDNVNVQYF,TGTGCCATCAGTGTCCCCTTGGACAATGTTAACGTGCAGTACTTC
-,TRBD1,TRBV11-2,TRBJ1-6,17,CASSARQGSSYNSPLHF,TGTGCCAGCAGCGCTCGACAGGGGAGCTCCTATAATTCACCCCTCCACTTT
-,TRBD2,TRBV5-7,TRBJ2-7,16,CASSTRLAGGPYEQYF,TGTGCCAGCAGCACTAGACTAGCGGGAGGCCCCTACGAGCAGTACTTC
few,TRBD1,TRBV29-1,TRBJ2-3,14,CSATGGSGTDTQYF,TGCAGCGCGACAGGGGGCTCAGGCACAGATACGCAGTATTTT
-,TRBD2,TRBV6-5,TRBJ2-1,15,CASSYWGGNYNEQFF,TGTGCCAGCAGTTACTGGGGGGGTAACTACAATGAGCAGTTCTTC
-,-,TRBV4-2,TRBJ1-3,16,CASSQGEGSSGNTIYF,TGTGCCAGCAGCCAAGGCGAGGGATCTTCTGGAAACACCATATATTTT
once,-,TRBV5-4,TRBJ2-3,15,CASSFGNSDTDTQYF,TGTGCCAGCAGCTTTGGGAATAGCGACACAGATACGCAGTATTTT
-,-,TRBV21-1,TRBJ1-1,18,CASSKKHHRGTMNTEAFF,TGTGCCAGCAGCAAAAAGCATCACAGGGGGACCATGAACACTGAAGCTTTCTTT
-,TRBD2,TRBV7-2,TRBJ2-3,16,CASTLGLAGGSDTQYF,TGTGCCAGCACCCTGGGACTAGCGGGAGGTTCAGATACGCAGTATTTT
-,TRBD2,TRBV6-4,TRBJ2-2,15,CASSDPGLVAGELFF,TGTGCCAGCAGTGACCCGGGACTAGTTGCCGGGGAGCTGTTTTTT
-,-,TRBV4-3,TRBJ1-6,18,CASSQDNVRGGNNSPLHF,TGCGCCAGCAGCCAAGATAACGTCCGGGGGGGTAATAATTCACCCCTCCACTTT
-,TRBD2,TRBV18,TRBJ2-3,16,CASSPVSGGGTDTQYF,TGTGCCAGCTCACCAGTGTCGGGAGGCGGCACAGATACGCAGTATTTT
-,-,TRBV19,TRBJ2-7,16,CASSREGGTGSYEQYF,TGTGCCAGTAGCCGAGAGGGAGGGACAGGCTCCTACGAGCAGTACTTC
-,TRBD1,TRBV7-9,TRBJ2-3,15,CASSLARTGTGTQYF,TGTGCCAGCAGCTTGGCCCGGACAGGCACCGGTACGCAGTATTTT
-,TRBD2,TRBV15,TRBJ2-7,15,CATRAKRGGSHGQYF,TGTGCCACCAGGGCAAAACGGGGGGGATCCCACGGGCAGTACTTC
-,TRBD2,TRBV29-1,TRBJ2-1,12,CSPGGLDGEQFF,TGCAGCCCGGGGGGTCTTGATGGTGAGCAGTTCTTC
-,TRBD2,TRBV27,TRBJ2-3,15,CASSLSGGYTDTQYF,TGTGCCAGCAGTTTATCGGGAGGGTATACAGATACGCAGTATTTT
-,-,TRBV6-6,TRBJ1-3,15,CASSDHRVSGNTIYF,TGTGCCAGCAGCGACCACAGGGTCTCTGGAAACACCATATATTTT
-,-,TRBV2,TRBJ1-5,15,CASTQMGHGNQPQHF,TGTGCCAGCACCCAAATGGGACACGGCAATCAGCCCCAGCATTTT
-,-,TRBV27,TRBJ1-6,14,CASSPQIGEAPLHF,TGTGCCAGCAGTCCACAGATAGGGGAAGCACCCCTCCACTTT
-,-,TRBV7-9,TRBJ2-3,15,CASSLGLGGADTQYF,TGTGCCAGCAGCTTAGGACTGGGGGGAGCAGATACGCAGTATTTT
-,-,TRBV6-6,TRBJ2-7,14,CASRRNRDSYEQYF,TGTGCCAGCAGAAGGAACAGGGACTCCTACGAGCAGTACTTC
-,-,TRBV15,TRBJ1-2,14,CATSRGPGAYGYTF,TGTGCCACCAGCCGCGGACCTGGGGCCTATGGCTACACCTTC
-,-,TRBV11-2,TRBJ1-4,14,CASSLRGANEKLFF,TGTGCCAGCAGCTTACGGGGAGCTAATGAAAAACTGTTTTTT
-,TRBD1,TRBV4-3,TRBJ2-7,15,CASSQDRTGGCEQYF,TGCGCCAGCAGCCAAGATAGGACAGGCGGTTGCGAGCAGTACTTC
-,TRBD2,TRBV5-1,TRBJ2-1,16,CASSLVPSGINNEQFF,TGCGCCAGCAGCTTGGTCCCTAGCGGGATAAACAATGAGCAGTTCTTC
-,-,TRBV16,TRBJ1-1,13,CASSQSRETEAFF,TGTGCCAGCAGCCAATCGAGGGAAACTGAAGCTTTCTTT
-,-,TRBV7-6,TRBJ2-2,16,CASNSELASLTGELFF,TGTGCCAGCAACTCCGAATTAGCCTCTTTGACCGGGGAGCTGTTTTTT
few,TRBD2,TRBV5-6,TRBJ2-1,18,CASSSLALTSGIKNEQFF,TGTGCCAGCAGCTCCCTTGCGCTGACTAGCGGGATTAAGAATGAGCAGTTCTTC
-,-,TRBV25-1,TRBJ1-2,13,CASSDTTGAGYTF,TGTGCCAGCAGTGACACAACAGGTGCCGGCTACACCTTC
few,TRBD2,TRBV9,TRBJ2-7,16,CASSVGTSGRLDEQYF,TGTGCCAGCAGCGTAGGGACTAGCGGGAGGCTTGACGAGCAGTACTTC
-,TRBD1,TRBV7-9,TRBJ1-6,15,CASSKRTGDNSPLHF,TGTGCCAGCAGCAAAAGGACAGGGGATAATTCACCCCTCCACTTT
-,-,TRBV27,TRBJ1-5,16,CASSVGSQPGGQPQHF,TGTGCCAGCTCCGTTGGCTCCCAGCCCGGAGGTCAGCCCCAGCATTTT
-,-,TRBV27,TRBJ1-2,16,CASTSLGTQANYGYTF,TGTGCCAGCACCTCACTCGGGACACAGGCTAACTATGGCTACACCTTC
-,TRBD1,TRBV5-4,TRBJ1-3,16,CASSKAFQGAGNTIYF,TGTGCCAGCAGCAAGGCGTTTCAGGGGGCTGGAAACACCATATATTTT
-,-,TRBV5-6,TRBJ2-3,15,CASSWTGSPPDTQYF,TGTGCCAGCAGCTGGACCGGGAGCCCCCCAGATACGCAGTATTTT
-,TRBD1,TRBV19,TRBJ1-2,14,CASSTGTDYYGYTF,TGTGCCAGTAGTACCGGGACAGACTACTATGGCTACACCTTC
-,-,TRBV7-9,TRBJ1-2,18,CASSPLPGEETLGSGYTF,TGTGCCAGCAGCCCCCTCCCGGGTGAAGAGACTCTAGGGAGTGGCTACACCTTC
-,TRBD2,TRBV11-2,TRBJ2-3,15,CASSFTSGNRGTQYF,TGTGCCAGCAGCTTTACTAGCGGGAACCGAGGTACGCAGTATTTT
once,-,TRBV27,TRBJ1-2,12,CASSDRNYGYTF,TGTGCCAGCAGTGACAGGAACTATGGCTACACCTTC
-,-,TRBV2,TRBJ1-4,14,CASSNQGSGEKLFF,TGTGCCAGCAGTAATCAGGGGTCTGGAGAAAAACTGTTTTTT
-,TRBD1,TRBV18,TRBJ2-5,16,CASSPPSQGGGRTQYF,TGTGCCAGCTCACCACCGTCACAGGGGGGTGGTAGGACCCAGTACTTC